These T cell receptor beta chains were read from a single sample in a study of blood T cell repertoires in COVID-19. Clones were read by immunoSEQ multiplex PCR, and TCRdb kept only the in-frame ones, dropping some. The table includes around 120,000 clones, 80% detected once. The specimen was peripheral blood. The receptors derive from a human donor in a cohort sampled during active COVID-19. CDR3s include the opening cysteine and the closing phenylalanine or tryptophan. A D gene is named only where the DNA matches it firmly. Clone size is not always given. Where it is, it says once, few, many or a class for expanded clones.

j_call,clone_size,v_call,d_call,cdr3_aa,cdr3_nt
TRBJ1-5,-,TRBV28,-,CATRYSNQPQHF,TGTGCCACCCGTTATAGCAATCAGCCCCAGCATTTT
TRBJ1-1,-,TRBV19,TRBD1,CASRSGDSRSARAFF,TGTGCCAGTAGATCTGGGGACAGTAGGTCGGCTCGAGCTTTCTTT
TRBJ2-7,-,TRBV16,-,CASSDDTLIYEQYF,TGTGCCAGCAGCGACGACACGTTGATCTACGAGCAGTACTTC
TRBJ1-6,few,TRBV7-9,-,CASSLTGKNSPLHF,TGTGCCAGCAGCTTAACAGGGAAGAATTCACCCCTCCACTTT
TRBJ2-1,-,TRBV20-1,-,CSASPDPGQNEQFF,TGCAGTGCTAGTCCCGACCCAGGGCAAAATGAGCAGTTCTTC
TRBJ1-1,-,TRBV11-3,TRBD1,CASSLGTGEDTEAFF,TGTGCCAGCAGCTTGGGGACAGGGGAGGACACTGAAGCTTTCTTT
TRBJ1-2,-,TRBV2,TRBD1,CASSEAAGRGKPNYGYTF,TGTGCCAGCAGTGAAGCGGCTGGCAGGGGGAAGCCTAACTATGGCTACACCTTC
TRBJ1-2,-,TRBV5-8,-,CASTAWPGGYGYTF,TGTGCCAGTACCGCTTGGCCCGGCGGTTATGGCTACACCTTC
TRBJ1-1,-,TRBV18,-,CASSPLNAGPMNTEAFF,TGTGCCAGCTCACCACTCAATGCAGGGCCAATGAACACTGAAGCTTTCTTT
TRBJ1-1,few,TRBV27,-,CASGTPNTEAFF,TGTGCCAGCGGGACACCGAACACTGAAGCTTTCTTT
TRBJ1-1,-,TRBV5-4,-,CASSLGAALSNTEAFF,TGTGCCAGCAGCTTGGGGGCCGCCTTATCGAACACTGAAGCTTTCTTT
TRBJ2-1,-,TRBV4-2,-,CASSQGGLSSYNEQFF,TGTGCCAGCAGCCAAGGTGGACTTAGCTCCTACAATGAGCAGTTCTTC
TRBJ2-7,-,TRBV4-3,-,CASSQDHRVYYEQYF,TGCGCCAGCAGCCAAGACCACCGGGTCTACTACGAGCAGTACTTC
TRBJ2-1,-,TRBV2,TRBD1,CASSVGQDREFF,TGTGCCAGCAGTGTGGGACAGGATAGGGAGTTCTTC
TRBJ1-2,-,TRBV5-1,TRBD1,CASSLNPDRGLGYTF,TGCGCCAGCAGCTTGAATCCGGACAGGGGGCTTGGCTACACCTTC
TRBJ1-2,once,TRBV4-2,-,CASSFGQTFFYGYTF,TGTGCCAGCAGTTTCGGACAGACATTCTTCTATGGCTACACCTTC
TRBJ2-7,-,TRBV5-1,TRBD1,CASTPKDRGDYEQYF,TGCGCCAGCACTCCCAAAGACAGGGGGGACTACGAGCAGTACTTC
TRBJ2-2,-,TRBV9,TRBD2,CASSVSSGSRGELFF,TGTGCCAGCAGCGTGAGTAGCGGGAGTCGAGGGGAGCTGTTTTTT
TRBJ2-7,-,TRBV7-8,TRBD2,CASSLSGTSFAEQYF,TGTGCCAGCAGCTTATCCGGGACTAGCTTTGCCGAGCAGTACTTC
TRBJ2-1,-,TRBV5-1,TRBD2,CASSSTHYRGSYNEQFF,TGCGCCAGCAGCTCTACTCACTATCGCGGGAGCTACAATGAGCAGTTCTTC
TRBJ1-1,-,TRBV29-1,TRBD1,CSVDGTGGYGSEAFF,TGCAGCGTCGACGGGACAGGGGGCTATGGGTCTGAAGCTTTCTTT
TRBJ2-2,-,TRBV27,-,CASSPVMEGGELFF,TGTGCCAGCAGTCCTGTAATGGAGGGCGGGGAGCTGTTTTTT
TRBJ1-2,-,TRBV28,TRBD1,CASRPPQGYYGYTF,TGTGCCAGCAGGCCTCCACAGGGGTACTATGGCTACACCTTC
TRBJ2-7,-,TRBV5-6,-,CASSSGTVSYEQYF,TGTGCCAGCAGTTCCGGGACTGTCTCCTACGAGCAGTACTTC
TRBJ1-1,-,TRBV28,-,CASIWGDGTEAFF,TGTGCCAGCATATGGGGAGACGGCACTGAAGCTTTCTTT
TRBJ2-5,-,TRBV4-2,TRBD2,CASSLGLAGQETQYF,TGTGCCAGCAGCCTAGGACTAGCGGGTCAAGAGACCCAGTACTTC
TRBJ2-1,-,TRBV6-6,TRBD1,CASSDRTGFLWFF,TGTGCCAGCAGTGACAGGACAGGGTTTTTATGGTTCTTC
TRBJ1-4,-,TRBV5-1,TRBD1,CASSLEAGGYATNEKLFF,TGCGCCAGCAGCTTGGAAGCAGGGGGTTATGCAACTAATGAAAAACTGTTTTTT
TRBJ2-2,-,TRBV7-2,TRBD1,CASSLHQGAGELFF,TGTGCCAGCAGCTTACACCAGGGGGCCGGGGAGCTGTTTTTT
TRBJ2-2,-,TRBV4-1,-,CASSQEPNAVQSNTGELFF,TGCGCCAGCAGCCAAGAGCCCAATGCCGTACAAAGTAACACCGGGGAGCTGTTTTTT
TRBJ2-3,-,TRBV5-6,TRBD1,CASSPRDSFIRVDTQYF,TGTGCCAGCAGCCCCCGGGACAGTTTTATACGAGTAGATACGCAGTATTTT
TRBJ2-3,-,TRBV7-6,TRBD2,CASSLAPRGGVGLGGTDTQYF,TGTGCCAGCAGCTTAGCGCCGCGGGGGGGCGTAGGGCTCGGTGGCACAGATACGCAGTATTTT